The clone carrying this T cell receptor (beta chain) was recorded at least ten times. Its antigen is undetermined. This sample is part of a study of neurological immune-mediated disorders. Study background: Of the multiple sclerosis patients, some 35 in total, around 31 were relapsing-remitting and 3 were secondary progressive. Study-wide findings and caveats: Neither clinical nor MRI features were found to be associated with the multiple sclerosis repertoire cluster. According to phylogenetic grouping, one related-CDR3 cluster, a possible signature, contained the repertoires of 18 of 34 multiple sclerosis patients.

TCRdb ran MiXCR on the 5' RACE reads and lists one entry per CDR3 protein. This repertoire shows 65,000 to 85,000 distinct CDR3 sequences, 5.5% to 6.5% found once; its top ten account for roughly 7.9%. Time point noted: longitudinal time-point 2. This CDR3 region has 15 residues. The ends lost 3 bases at V and 3 bases at J; junction bases unmatched: 7. Per the germline V gene, CDR1 is MNHEY and CDR2 is SMNVEV (reference sequence). V gene TRBV27 combines with J gene TRBJ2-7, with 8 bases lining up with TRBD1. The receptor was derived from a woman between 55 and 75 years old with multiple sclerosis. Sequenced sample: PBMCs. The CDR3 region is CASSFPGQGVYEQYF. The CDR3 DNA reads as TGTGCCAGCAGTTTTCCCGGACAGGGAGTCTACGAGCAGTACTTC.